This T cell receptor beta chain was recovered during a study of cytomegalovirus exposure and HLA in healthy donors. The data were produced by immunoSEQ multiplex PCR, yet TCRdb's version contains in-frame clones alone and is incomplete. Of hundreds of thousands of clones in the sample, 90% are singletons; the top ten hold 3% to 3.5%. The CDR3 contains 16 residues. Germline V gives CDR1 LGHNA, CDR2 YSLEER. V shed 1 base, J shed 4 bases, and the junction held 9 bases outside the gene matches. Sequencing used PBMCs. The sequence derives from a woman aged 25 to 39 in good health and CMV-seronegative. The gene calls are TRBV4-3 and TRBJ1-2; the match to TRBD1 covers 7 bases. For the CDR3, the DNA is TGCGCCAGCAGCCAAGGCACGGGACAGCTCTCCTATGGCTACACCTTC. It translates to CASSQGTGQLSYGYTF.